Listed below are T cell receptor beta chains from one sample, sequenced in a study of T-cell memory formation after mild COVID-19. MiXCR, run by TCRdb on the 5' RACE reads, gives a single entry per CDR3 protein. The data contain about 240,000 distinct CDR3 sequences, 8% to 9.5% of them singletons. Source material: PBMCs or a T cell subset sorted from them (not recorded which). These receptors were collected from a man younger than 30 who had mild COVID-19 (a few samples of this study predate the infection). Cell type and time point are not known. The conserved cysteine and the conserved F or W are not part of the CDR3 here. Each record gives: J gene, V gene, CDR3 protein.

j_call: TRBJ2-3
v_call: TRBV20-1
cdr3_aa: SALGRDADTQY

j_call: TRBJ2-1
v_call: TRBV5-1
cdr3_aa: ASSFVGTGGNEQF

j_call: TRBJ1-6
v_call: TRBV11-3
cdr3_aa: ASSFNPPVSYNSPLH

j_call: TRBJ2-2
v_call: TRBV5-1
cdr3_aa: ASRPSGGTNTGELF

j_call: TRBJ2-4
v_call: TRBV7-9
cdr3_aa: ASSPPTGKEY

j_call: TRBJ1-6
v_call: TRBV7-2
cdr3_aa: ASSLEGQNNSPLH

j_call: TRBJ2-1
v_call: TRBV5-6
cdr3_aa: ASSLFSGGADEQF

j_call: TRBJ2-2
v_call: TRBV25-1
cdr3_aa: ASRRDRAAGELF

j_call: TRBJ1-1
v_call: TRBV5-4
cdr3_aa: ASSPWTGVVPTEAF

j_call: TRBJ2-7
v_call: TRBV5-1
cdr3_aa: ASSPPRQGNFHEQY

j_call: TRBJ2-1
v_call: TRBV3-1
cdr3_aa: ASSQEGLAGDMQF

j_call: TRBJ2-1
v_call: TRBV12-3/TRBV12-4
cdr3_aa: ASSDLGLKSYNEQF

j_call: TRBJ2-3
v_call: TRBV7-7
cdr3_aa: ASSQGTGATDTQY

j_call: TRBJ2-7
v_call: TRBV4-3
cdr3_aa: ASSQDLAASYEQY

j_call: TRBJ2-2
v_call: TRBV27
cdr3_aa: ASSYEQGIPGELF

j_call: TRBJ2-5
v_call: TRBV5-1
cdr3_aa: ASSPGAGAWETQY

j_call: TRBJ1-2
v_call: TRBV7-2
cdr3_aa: ASSPTPPVGGRDGYT

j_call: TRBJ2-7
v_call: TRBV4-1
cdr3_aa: ASSHPVRDSGVVEQY

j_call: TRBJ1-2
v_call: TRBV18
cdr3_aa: ASSPDKFLGYT

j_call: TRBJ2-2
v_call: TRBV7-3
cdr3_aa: ASSPQHGGGGELF

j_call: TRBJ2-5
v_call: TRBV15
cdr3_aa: ATSTDRETTQY

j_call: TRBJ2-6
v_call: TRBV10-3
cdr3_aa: AITSDRAGANVLT

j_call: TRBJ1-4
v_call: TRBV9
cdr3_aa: ASSETGTTNEKLF